This T cell receptor (beta chain) was observed in a study of blood T cell repertoires in COVID-19. Study at large: Acute-phase and convalescent COVID-19 samples originated in the United States, Italy and Spain.

Original handling: By means of reference gene primer amplification, nucleated cell counts were estimated. Repertoires were generated with immunoSEQ multiplex PCR, while TCRdb's copy carries only in-frame clones and drops some. D and trimming were read from the DNA, whereas the V and J calls and clone size are those reported in that table. The sample yields approximately 300,000 clones, roughly 90% seen once. The source material was peripheral blood. The clonotype originates from a man aged 18-30 years who had recovered from COVID-19.

This CDR3 reads CASGLVRTSGIIPYEQYF. DNA for the CDR3: TGTGCTAGTGGTTTGGTACGGACTAGCGGGATCATTCCCTACGAGCAGTACTTC. This sequence joins TRBV12-5 and TRBJ2-7; 12 bases match TRBD2. The CDR3 is 18 amino acids. CDR1 is LGHNT, CDR2 FRNRAP, per germline. The V gene end was trimmed by 0 bases and the J gene end by 2 bases; junction bases not matched to a gene: 8.